Following are 17 T cell receptor beta chains from one sample sequenced in a study of T-cell memory formation after mild COVID-19. One entry per CDR3 protein results from TCRdb running MiXCR on the 5' RACE reads. The sample has about 360,000 distinct CDR3 sequences; about an eighth are singletons. The sequencing sample was made of PBMCs or a T cell subset sorted from them (not recorded which). Receptor source: a man younger than 30 who had mild COVID-19 (a few samples of this study predate the infection). Cell type and time point are not known.

This clonotype occurred a few times. The J gene is TRBJ1-1, the V gene TRBV11-2; D possibly corresponds to TRBD1 (5 bases). This CDR3 spans 13 amino acids. The V end was cut by 5 bases, the J end by 6 bases, with 13 bases between. Germline V gene sequence: CDR1 SGHAT, CDR2 FQNNGV. CDR3 amino acids: CASSPITGSEAFF. As DNA, the CDR3 is TGTGCCAGCAGCCCAATTACAGGTTCTGAAGCTTTCTTT.

This clonotype appeared a few times. One end of the junction fails to match germline, which may point to a read error. The rearrangement uses TRBV4-1 and TRBJ2-7, with 10 bases that match TRBD1. The CDR3 is 16 residues long. Germline-derived CDR1 and CDR2 are MGHRA and YSYEKL. The chain's CDR3 is CASRQDTGTGVYEQYF. The CDR3 DNA follows: TGCGCCAGCAGGCAAGATACCGGGACAGGGGTCTACGAGCAGTACTTC.

This clonotype was counted between two and nine times. The chain uses TRBV7-2 and TRBJ2-3; 12 bases fit TRBD2. The CDR3 is 16 residues long. Trimming at V came to 4 bases and at J to 2 bases, leaving 4 bases not matched to a gene. Germline loops: CDR1 SGHTA, CDR2 FQGNSA. CDR3 sequence (DNA): TGTGCCAGCAGCTCACTAGCGGGGGGCCCCACAGATACGCAGTATTTT. Amino acid sequence: CASSSLAGGPTDTQYF.

This clonotype was found many times. The chain is built from TRBV7-2 and TRBJ1-6; 8 nucleotides agree with TRBD1. Germline V gives CDR1 SGHTA, CDR2 FQGNSA. The CDR3 is 14 residues long. The V segment lost 8 bases and the J segment 7 bases; nucleotides outside the gene matches: 7. The CDR3 is CASGQGPTNSPLHF. The CDR3 bases are TGTGCCAGCGGACAGGGCCCTACCAATTCACCCCTCCACTTT. The full variable domain, completed using reference TRBV7-2 and TRBJ1-6, is GAGVSQSPSNKVTEKGKDVELRCDPISGHTALYWYRQSLGQGLEFLIYFQGNSAPDKSGLPSDRFSAERTGGSVSTLTIQRTQQEDSAVYLCASGQGPTNSPLHFGNGTRLTVT.

This chain uses TRBV7-2 with TRBJ1-1; possible D gene TRBD1, 5 bases. This CDR3 is built from 13 residues. From germline, CDR1 is SGHTA and CDR2 FQGNSA. V was shortened by 0 bases and J by 9 bases, with 11 bases between the two germline ends. The CDR3 reads CASSLALEGKAFF. The CDR3 DNA sequence: TGTGCCAGCAGCTTAGCGCTAGAGGGGAAAGCTTTCTTT.

This clonotype was seen a handful of times. The chain has TRBV5-1 and TRBJ2-1, with 11 bases aligning to TRBD2. Germline CDR1 is SGHRS and CDR2 is YFSETQ. V was clipped by 0 bases and J by 8 bases; unmatched bases: 7. The CDR3 has 16 residues. The DNA for the CDR3 is TGCGCCAGCAGCTTGGCCCGGCTAGCGGGGGGCCATGAGCAGTTCTTC. The encoded protein is CASSLARLAGGHEQFF.

The table lists this clonotype with a count of one. The chain combines TRBV12-3 or TRBV12-4 with TRBJ2-5; no clear D gene. The CDR3 runs 14 residues. V gave up 1 base and J gave up 2 bases, with 8 bases separating them. CDR3 nucleotides: TGTGCCAGCAGTTTAGGCGACGCGCAAGAGACCCAGTACTTC. Translation gives CASSLGDAQETQYF.

This clonotype was seen a handful of times. The rearrangement uses TRBV5-1 and TRBJ2-7; perhaps TRBD2 as D (5 bases). The ends were cut back, 4 bases at V and 2 bases at J, with 13 bases in the middle. The CDR3 contains 14 residues. CDR1 is SGHRS and CDR2 is YFSETQ in the germline V gene. CDR3 protein: CASSAGRDPYEQYF. The CDR3 region has the DNA TGCGCCAGCAGCGCGGGTCGGGATCCCTACGAGCAGTACTTC.

This chain uses TRBV6-2 or TRBV6-3 with TRBJ2-7; 10 bases align to TRBD1. CDR1 MNHEY and CDR2 SVGEGT come from the germline V gene. The junction had 9 bases not matched to a gene; V was cut back by 4 bases and J by 0 bases. There are 17 residues in the CDR3. The CDR3 DNA follows: TGTGCCAGCAGTTTCCCGGGACAGGGGATGGGCTCCTACGAGCAGTACTTC. It translates to CASSFPGQGMGSYEQYF.

This clonotype was found a few times. The chain couples TRBV10-3 to TRBJ2-1; TRBD1 matches 8 bases. CDR3 size: 12 residues. V shed 10 bases and J 4 bases; nucleotides not matched to a gene: 3. Per germline, CDR1 ENHRY and CDR2 SYGVKD. DNA for the CDR3: TGTGCCACACAGGGGGGTTACAATGAGCAGTTCTTC. It encodes CATQGGYNEQFF.

V gene TRBV5-1 combines with J gene TRBJ1-1, with 11 positions matching TRBD1. The germline gives CDR1 SGHRS, CDR2 YFSETQ. Trimming removed 4 bases from V and 7 bases from J; junction bases left unmatched: 9. This CDR3 spans 15 amino acids. The CDR3 loop reads CASSLSGQGAVEAFF. CDR3 coding DNA: TGCGCCAGCAGCCTTTCCGGACAGGGGGCGGTTGAAGCTTTCTTT.

The J gene is TRBJ2-7, the V gene TRBV5-1, with D unclear. V was cut by 2 bases and J by 6 bases, with 12 bases left in between. This CDR3 region has 13 residues. Germline CDR1 SGHRS, CDR2 YFSETQ. CDR3 amino acids: CASSFESSGEQYF. CDR3 bases: TGCGCCAGCAGCTTCGAATCTTCCGGCGAGCAGTACTTC.

This chain connects TRBV4-2 to TRBJ2-1; tentatively, D is TRBD2 (5 bases). Per germline, CDR1 LGHNA and CDR2 YNFKEQ. Trimming removed 4 bases from V and 6 bases from J, with 19 bases in between. The CDR3 sequence is 16 residues long. CDR3 in DNA: TGTGCCAGCAGCCCGGGGTGGCTAGGTGGTGGCAATGAGCAGTTCTTC. This gives the protein CASSPGWLGGGNEQFF.

This clonotype showed up just a few times. The V call is TRBV10-3, the J call TRBJ2-1; 10 bases agree with TRBD1. This CDR3 region has 15 residues. Trimming at V came to 3 bases and at J to 4 bases, leaving 3 bases not matched to a gene. Germline V gives CDR1 ENHRY, CDR2 SYGVKD. The CDR3 DNA reads as TGTGCCATCAGTGACCGGGACAGGGGTTACAATGAGCAGTTCTTC. As protein: CAISDRDRGYNEQFF.

The V call is TRBV6-5, the J call TRBJ1-3, with no clear D. CDR3 length: 15 amino acids. Trimming took off 5 bases at V and 1 base at J, with 12 bases between the two ends. Germline V gene data show CDR1 as MNHEY and CDR2 as SVGAGI. The CDR3 DNA reads TGTGCCAGCAGTCGCGGTGGGTCGTCTGGAAACACCATATATTTT. Protein sequence: CASSRGGSSGNTIYF.

This clonotype was counted ten times or more. The genes are TRBV5-1 and TRBJ2-3, with a possible D match to TRBD2 (6 bases). This CDR3 is built from 16 residues. Germline V gene data show CDR1 as SGHRS and CDR2 as YFSETQ. V lost 3 bases, J lost 0 bases, and 14 bases lay in between. The CDR3 reads CASSYYGRPSTDTQYF. The CDR3 bases are TGCGCCAGCAGCTACTACGGGAGACCTAGCACAGATACGCAGTATTTT. The full variable domain, completed using reference TRBV5-1 and TRBJ2-3, is KAGVTQTPRYLIKTRGQQVTLSCSPISGHRSVSWYQQTPGQGLQFLFEYFSETQRNKGNFPGRFSGRQFSNSRSEMNVSTLELGDSALYLCASSYYGRPSTDTQYFGPGTRLTVL.

The chain is built from TRBV11-2 and TRBJ1-4; no definite D call. Germline V CDR1 and CDR2: SGHAT, FQNNGV. The CDR3 covers 13 residues. V lost 5 bases to trimming and J lost 8 bases, with 12 bases between them. The CDR3 region is CASSRETREKLFF. Written as DNA, the CDR3 is TGTGCCAGCAGCCGGGAGACTCGAGAAAAACTGTTTTTT.